A selection of T cell receptor beta chains follows, all from one sample in a study of cytomegalovirus exposure and HLA in healthy donors. Generated by immunoSEQ multiplex PCR, the TCRdb table keeps only in-frame clones and is missing some. The sample includes 200,000 or so clones, around 86% of them seen just once. The sequenced material came from PBMCs. Source of these receptors: a young woman in good health and CMV-seropositive. CDR3s include the opening cysteine and the closing phenylalanine or tryptophan. D genes are given only for firm matches. Clone size, where shown, is once, few, many, or a class for clones that have expanded.

d_gene	j_gene	abundance	v_gene	CDR3aa	CDR3nt
TRBD1	TRBJ2-7	.	TRBV10-1	CASSESMGDRGYEQYF	TGCGCCAGCAGTGAGTCGATGGGGGACAGGGGTTACGAGCAGTACTTC
TRBD2	TRBJ2-3	.	TRBV6-6	CASSRPTSVSTDTQYF	TGTGCCAGCAGCCGTCCGACTAGCGTGAGCACAGATACGCAGTATTTT
.	TRBJ2-1	.	TRBV4-1	CASSQGYNPYNEQFF	TGCGCCAGCAGCCAAGGATACAACCCCTACAATGAGCAGTTCTTC
TRBD1	TRBJ2-5	.	TRBV4-2	CASSQGDRGSSQETQYF	TGTGCCAGCAGCCAAGGGGACAGGGGGTCTTCCCAAGAGACCCAGTACTTC
.	TRBJ1-1	.	TRBV5-1	CASSPQGNTEAFF	TGCGCCAGCAGCCCCCAGGGGAACACTGAAGCTTTCTTT
TRBD1	TRBJ1-2	few	TRBV6-5	CASSRQGDYGYTF	TGTGCCAGCAGTCGACAGGGCGACTATGGCTACACCTTC
.	TRBJ1-3	.	TRBV30	CAWSVSDSGNTIYF	TGTGCCTGGAGTGTCTCAGATTCTGGAAACACCATATATTTT
TRBD1	TRBJ1-1	.	TRBV7-9	CASSPMTGGTEAFF	TGTGCCAGCAGCCCAATGACAGGGGGCACTGAAGCTTTCTTT
.	TRBJ2-7	.	TRBV5-6	CASSLADSRSYEQYF	TGTGCCAGCAGCTTGGCCGACAGTAGGTCTTACGAGCAGTACTTC
.	TRBJ1-5	.	TRBV7-9	CASSFPGQPQHF	TGTGCCAGCAGTTTCCCGGGGCAGCCCCAGCATTTT
.	TRBJ2-1	.	TRBV27	CASSIQGSYNEQFF	TGTGCCAGCAGTATACAGGGCTCCTACAATGAGCAGTTCTTC
TRBD1	TRBJ1-1	.	TRBV9	CASSADRVWDTEAFF	TGTGCCAGCAGCGCCGACAGGGTGTGGGACACTGAAGCTTTCTTT
.	TRBJ2-7	.	TRBV5-4	CASSPKTGTLSYEQYF	TGTGCCAGCAGCCCAAAGACCGGGACTCTCTCCTACGAGCAGTACTTC
.	TRBJ2-3	.	TRBV7-9	CASSPGSTDTQYF	TGTGCCAGCAGCCCGGGGAGCACAGATACGCAGTATTTT
TRBD2	TRBJ2-7	.	TRBV30	CAWSPGTKIYEQYF	TGTGCCTGGAGCCCCGGGACTAAAATCTACGAGCAGTACTTC
TRBD1	TRBJ2-7	.	TRBV7-8	CASSPWDRVAYEQYF	TGTGCCAGCAGCCCATGGGACAGGGTCGCCTACGAGCAGTACTTC
TRBD2	TRBJ2-4	.	TRBV7-9	CASSWTSGAKNIQYF	TGTGCCAGCAGCTGGACTAGCGGGGCCAAAAACATTCAGTACTTC
.	TRBJ1-1	.	TRBV18	CASSPPGQAQNTEAFF	TGTGCCAGCTCACCACCGGGGCAAGCTCAGAACACTGAAGCTTTCTTT
TRBD2	TRBJ2-7	.	TRBV11-2	CASSLDRTRGYEQYF	TGTGCCAGCAGCTTGGATAGGACTAGAGGCTACGAGCAGTACTTC
TRBD1	TRBJ1-2	.	TRBV27	CASSLGGRGDYGYTF	TGTGCCAGCAGTTTAGGGGGCAGGGGGGACTATGGCTACACCTTC
TRBD2	TRBJ2-1	.	TRBV29-1	CSVENEREGLTYNEQFF	TGCAGCGTTGAAAACGAGCGGGAGGGCCTCACCTACAATGAGCAGTTCTTC
.	TRBJ2-7	.	TRBV30	CAWRKTSYEQYF	TGTGCCTGGAGAAAGACTTCCTACGAGCAGTACTTC
TRBD1	TRBJ1-2	.	TRBV30	CALATGVGYGYTF	TGTGCCTTAGCAACAGGGGTCGGTTATGGCTACACCTTC
TRBD2	TRBJ2-7	.	TRBV6-5	CASSIGLADYEQYF	TGTGCCAGCAGTATAGGCCTAGCGGACTACGAGCAGTACTTC
TRBD1	TRBJ1-2	.	TRBV11-2	CASSQNRGGGGYTF	TGTGCCAGCAGCCAGAACAGGGGAGGTGGTGGCTACACCTTC
TRBD1	TRBJ2-6	.	TRBV19	CASSSTGTGYSGANVLTF	TGTGCCAGTAGTTCTACCGGGACAGGGTACTCTGGGGCCAACGTCCTGACTTTC
TRBD2	TRBJ2-7	.	TRBV6-5	CASSSLAGVNEQYF	TGTGCCAGCAGTTCACTAGCGGGAGTGAACGAGCAGTACTTC
TRBD1	TRBJ1-1	.	TRBV5-1	CASSNDPTGGKTEAFF	TGCGCCAGCAGCAATGATCCGACAGGGGGTAAAACTGAAGCTTTCTTT
.	TRBJ2-7	.	TRBV6-5	CASKTGVRNEQYF	TGTGCCAGCAAGACAGGCGTACGGAACGAGCAGTACTTC
.	TRBJ2-7	.	TRBV7-2	CASSLVRFAYEQYF	TGTGCCAGCAGCTTAGTGAGGTTCGCCTACGAGCAGTACTTC
TRBD1	TRBJ1-2	.	TRBV29-1	CSVADLGQGPYGYTF	TGCAGCGTTGCAGACCTAGGACAGGGACCCTATGGCTACACCTTC
TRBD1	TRBJ1-2	.	TRBV30	CAWIAGQGYGYTF	TGTGCCTGGATCGCGGGACAGGGGTATGGCTACACCTTC
.	TRBJ2-4	.	TRBV28	CASSFNFAIAKNIQYF	TGTGCCAGCAGTTTCAACTTTGCTATAGCCAAAAACATTCAGTACTTC
.	TRBJ1-1	.	TRBV4-1	CASSQSGSSNTEAFF	TGCGCCAGCAGCCAATCAGGGTCCTCGAACACTGAAGCTTTCTTT
TRBD1	TRBJ2-3	.	TRBV7-6	CASSSWTGIGTDTQYF	TGTGCCAGCAGCTCCTGGACAGGGATCGGCACAGATACGCAGTATTTT
.	TRBJ2-3	.	TRBV7-6	CASSLGLWGVGTDTQYF	TGTGCCAGCAGCTTGGGACTCTGGGGGGTGGGCACAGATACGCAGTATTTT
TRBD1	TRBJ2-3	.	TRBV19	CASGQGGTDTQYF	TGTGCCAGCGGACAGGGAGGCACAGATACGCAGTATTTT
TRBD2	TRBJ2-1	.	TRBV4-1	CASSPRPGGRANIHEQFF	TGCGCCAGCAGCCCCCGCCCGGGCGGGAGGGCCAATATCCATGAGCAGTTCTTC
TRBD1	TRBJ2-7	.	TRBV15	CATSSRQGTYEQYF	TGTGCCACCAGCAGTAGACAGGGTACGTACGAGCAGTACTTC
TRBD1	TRBJ2-1	.	TRBV20-1	CSAGTGYEQFF	TGCAGTGCTGGGACAGGGTATGAGCAGTTCTTC
TRBD1	TRBJ1-2	.	TRBV19	CASSIDRGVGGYTF	TGTGCCAGTAGTATCGACAGGGGAGTAGGTGGCTACACCTTC
TRBD1	TRBJ2-6	once	TRBV18	CASSPQGAVGANVLTF	TGTGCCAGCTCACCACAGGGGGCGGTAGGGGCCAACGTCCTGACTTTC
.	TRBJ2-2	.	TRBV28	CASSSGIGELFF	TGTGCCAGCAGTTCGGGGATCGGGGAGCTGTTTTTT
TRBD1	TRBJ1-3	.	TRBV9	CASSLRGDRGSFGNTIYF	TGTGCCAGCAGCCTCAGAGGGGACAGGGGGTCCTTCGGAAACACCATATATTTT
.	TRBJ2-7	.	TRBV19	CASSLSGVLPNYEQYF	TGTGCCAGTAGTCTATCCGGAGTTCTACCGAACTACGAGCAGTACTTC
.	TRBJ2-4	.	TRBV5-8	CASSSVVNLAKNIQYF	TGTGCCAGCAGTTCAGTTGTCAATCTAGCCAAAAACATTCAGTACTTC
TRBD2	TRBJ2-1	once	TRBV11-2	CASSLGTSSYNEQFF	TGTGCCAGCAGCTTAGGGACTAGCAGCTACAATGAGCAGTTCTTC
.	TRBJ2-7	few	TRBV9	CASSVASGVGYEQYF	TGTGCCAGCAGCGTAGCATCAGGGGTCGGGTACGAGCAGTACTTC
.	TRBJ2-7	.	TRBV6-5	CASSYSIRRRNYEQYF	TGTGCCAGCAGTTACTCGATCCGGAGGAGAAACTACGAGCAGTACTTC
.	TRBJ2-1	few	TRBV18	CASSPGGNEQFF	TGTGCCAGCTCACCGGGAGGCAATGAGCAGTTCTTC